The clone carrying this TCR beta chain has just one count. The sample belongs to a study of blood T cell repertoires in COVID-19. Across the study: The origin of the acute and convalescent COVID-19 samples was the United States, Italy and Spain. T cells, B-cell-depleted T cells, or PBMCs supplied cDNA or gDNA.

This CDR3 has 15 residues. The germline V gene encodes CDR1 SGHNT and CDR2 YYREEE (reference sequence). With 0 bases clipped from V and 5 bases from J, the junction kept 6 bases outside the gene matches. Authors' methods: Amplification from reference gene primers served as the basis for estimated nucleated cell counts. Method: immunoSEQ multiplex PCR; TCRdb's copy keeps in-frame clones and lacks some. The D gene and trimming were derived from the DNA, and the V and J assignments and clone size from that table. The table records about 54,000 clones, around nine tenths of them present only once. What was sequenced was peripheral blood. The origin of this receptor is a woman aged 40-49 years with active COVID-19. V and J are TRBV5-4 and TRBJ1-2; TRBD1 matches 8 bases. The CDR3 nucleotides read TGTGCCAGCAGCTTGGACGGACAGGGAAGTTATGGCTACACCTTC. This codes for CASSLDGQGSYGYTF. Combining the CDR3 with reference TRBV5-4 and TRBJ1-2 gives the whole variable domain ETGVTQSPTHLIKTRGQQVTLRCSSQSGHNTVSWYQQALGQGPQFIFQYYREEENGRGNFPPRFSGLQFPNYSSELNVNALELDDSALYLCASSLDGQGSYGYTFGSGTRLTVV.